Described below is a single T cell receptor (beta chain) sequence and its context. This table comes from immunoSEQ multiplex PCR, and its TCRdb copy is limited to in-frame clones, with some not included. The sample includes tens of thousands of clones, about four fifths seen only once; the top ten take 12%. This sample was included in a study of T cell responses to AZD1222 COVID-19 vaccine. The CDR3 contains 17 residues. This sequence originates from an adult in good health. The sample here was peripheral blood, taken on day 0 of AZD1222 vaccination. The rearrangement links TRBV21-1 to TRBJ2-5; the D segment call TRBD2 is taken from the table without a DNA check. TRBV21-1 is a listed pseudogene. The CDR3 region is CASSKGLTSTEQETQYF. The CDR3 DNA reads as TGTGCCAGCAGCAAAGGATTGACTAGCACAGAGCAAGAGACCCAGTACTTC.